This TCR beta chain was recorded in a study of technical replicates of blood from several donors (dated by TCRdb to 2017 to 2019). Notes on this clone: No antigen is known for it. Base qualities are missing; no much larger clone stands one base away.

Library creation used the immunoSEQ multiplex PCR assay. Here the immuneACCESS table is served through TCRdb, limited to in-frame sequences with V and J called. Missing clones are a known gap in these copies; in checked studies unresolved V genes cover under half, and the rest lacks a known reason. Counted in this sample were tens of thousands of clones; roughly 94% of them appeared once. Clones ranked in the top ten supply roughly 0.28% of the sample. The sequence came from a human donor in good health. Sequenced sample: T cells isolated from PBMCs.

The nucleotide sequence is given as TGTGCCAGCAGCGTAGAAGAGGGAATTGAAGCTTTCTTT. This translates into CASSVEEGIEAFF. The receptor chain draws on TRBV9 and TRBJ1-1, with an unclear D gene assignment. The germline V gene specifies SGDLS as CDR1 and YYNGEE as CDR2. The CDR3 starts with the cysteine, ends with the phenylalanine, and has 13 residues. CDR3 DNA is the only sequence kept; it has 39 bases, read in frame from the first base. The trim is 0 bases for V and 7 bases for J, with a gap of 10 bases between the germline ends.